This T cell receptor (beta chain) derives from a study of tissue T cells after allogeneic stem cell transplantation. General study findings and limits: Anatomically similar tissues had similar TCR repertoires within each patient.

CDR1 is LGHNA and CDR2 is YSYQKL in the germline V gene. V lost 3 bases and J lost 7; bases outside the gene matches: 6. The CDR3 is 15 residues long. TCRdb's table, derived via immunoSEQ multiplex PCR, lists solely in-frame clones and lacks some. The sample gives roughly 51,000 clones, approximately 70% of which show up once; roughly 0.59% is in the top ten. Details on this clone: Its antigen is not identified. Germline and genes here are mouse. The CDR3 end lies 1 residue beyond the end of the read and is filled in from the germline J gene.

The sequence was collected from a pool of C57BL/6 mice in good health. The chain is built from TRBV2 and TRBJ1-4; 9 bases map to TRBD1. The sequenced material came from sorted cells pooled from one or two spleens. The CDR3 DNA, read in part, is TGTGCCAGCAGCCAGAGGGGACAGGGTTCCGAAAGATTATTT. Translating gives CASSQRGQGSERLF. The whole CDR3 protein reads CASSQRGQGSERLFF. Using reference TRBV2 and TRBJ1-4 for the parts outside the CDR3, the full variable domain is DPKIIQKPKYLVAVTGSEKILICEQYLGHNAMYWYRQSAKKPLEFMFSYSYQKLMDNQTASSRFQPQSSKKNHLDLQITALKPDDSATYFCASSQRGQGSERLFFGHGTKLSVL.